One and the same sample provided the 27 T cell receptor beta chains below, sequenced in a study of CD8 T cells in Susac syndrome. Reverse transcription used about 0.45 to 1 ug RNA and random hexamers. In TCRdb, the immunoSEQ multiplex PCR reads were re-called with MiXCR into one record per CDR3 protein. The table includes roughly 150,000 distinct CDR3 sequences, roughly 94% detected once. The material sequenced was CD8+ T cells from PBMCs. Receptors originate from a human donor with multiple sclerosis.

A single count supports this clonotype. The J gene is TRBJ2-1, the V gene TRBV10-3; 7 bases fit TRBD1. Germline loops: CDR1 ENHRY, CDR2 SYGVKD. Trimming took 6 bases from V and 6 from J; bases not matched to a gene: 8. The CDR3 totals 14 residues. CDR3 coding DNA: TGTGCCATCAGGAGACAGGGCGAGGCCAATGAGCAGTTCTTC. It translates to CAIRRQGEANEQFF.

The chain is built from TRBV29-1 and TRBJ2-1, with 7 bases that match TRBD1. Looked up from germline, CDR1 is SQVTM and CDR2 is ANQGSEA. The CDR3 totals 13 residues. The ends lost 6 bases at V and 8 bases at J; junction bases unmatched: 10. CDR3 in amino acids: CSVGTASRDEQFF. For the CDR3, the DNA is TGCAGCGTCGGGACAGCCTCTAGGGATGAGCAGTTCTTC.

The sample holds one count of this clonotype. The chain couples TRBV3-1 to TRBJ2-5; 8 bases are shared with TRBD1. CDR3 size: 14 residues. Losses at the gene ends were 4 bases for V and 2 bases for J; bases not matched to a gene: 3. The germline CDR1 and CDR2 sequences are LGHDT and YNNKEL (reference sequence). The CDR3 nucleotides read TGTGCCAGCAGCCCGAGGACAGGGCAAGAGACCCAGTACTTC. Protein sequence: CASSPRTGQETQYF.

The chain employs TRBV20-1 and TRBJ2-7; 10 nucleotides align to TRBD2. Germline V lookup: CDR1 DFQATT, CDR2 SNEGSKA (reference sequence). V gave up 1 base and J gave up 6 bases; unmatched junction bases: 12. This CDR3 comprises 16 residues. CDR3 sequence (DNA): TGCAGTGCTAGAGGTAGCGGGGGGATCACTCCGCTCGAGCAGTACTTC. This encodes CSARGSGGITPLEQYF.

The rearrangement joins TRBV27 to TRBJ1-6; no clear D gene. V was cut by 5 bases and J by 0 bases, with 11 bases left in between. This CDR3 region has 16 residues. CDR1 and CDR2 from the germline V gene are MNHEY and SMNVEV (reference sequence). This CDR3 is CASSLSASSYNSPLHF. CDR3 nucleotide sequence: TGTGCCAGCAGTCTCAGCGCCAGCTCCTATAATTCACCCCTCCACTTT.

The J gene is TRBJ2-6, the V gene TRBV2; D is unclear. The germline gives CDR1 SNHLY, CDR2 FYNNEI. V lost 5 bases to trimming and J lost 0 bases, with 14 bases between them. CDR3 length: 17 amino acids. The CDR3 nucleotides are TGTGCCAGCAGTCCTTGGACCAGCAGCTCTGGGGCCAACGTCCTGACTTTC. Residues: CASSPWTSSSGANVLTF. Filled out from reference TRBV2 and TRBJ2-6, the complete variable domain reads EPEVTQTPSHQVTQMGQEVILRCVPISNHLYFYWYRQILGQKVEFLVSFYNNEISEKSEIFDDQFSVERPDGSNFTLKIRSTKLEDSAMYFCASSPWTSSSGANVLTFGAGSRLTVL.

The rearrangement joins TRBV20-1 to TRBJ2-1; D may be TRBD1 or TRBD2 (6 bases each). The germline CDR1 and CDR2 sequences are DFQATT and SNEGSKA (reference sequence). Trimming removed 3 bases from V and 8 bases from J, with 17 bases in between. The CDR3 runs 14 residues. CDR3 residues: CSASQRGARYEQFF. CDR3 nucleotide sequence: TGCAGTGCTAGTCAAAGGGGGGCAAGGTATGAGCAGTTCTTC.

The chain recombines TRBV9 with TRBJ2-1, with D possibly called TRBD1 or TRBD2 (5 bases each). The CDR3 extends over 15 amino acids. In germline, CDR1 is SGDLS, CDR2 YYNGEE. The ends were cut back, 3 bases at V and 0 bases at J, with 10 bases in the middle. The CDR3 nucleotides read TGTGCCAGCAGCGCCCGGGACGGCTCCTACAATGAGCAGTTCTTC. Amino acids: CASSARDGSYNEQFF.

The chain employs TRBV9 and TRBJ2-5; no reliable D call. Germline V CDR1 and CDR2: SGDLS, YYNGEE. The CDR3 consists of 14 residues. V was clipped by 3 bases and J by 2 bases, with 11 bases between them. CDR3 nucleotides: TGTGCCAGCAGCGGCTCCGGGCCGCAAGAGACCCAGTACTTC. Translation: CASSGSGPQETQYF.

V is TRBV5-1 and J is TRBJ1-6; 9 positions match TRBD1. CDR1 and CDR2 (germline): SGHRS, YFSETQ. V gave up 3 bases and J gave up 5 bases; unmatched junction bases: 12. The CDR3 totals 18 residues. The CDR3 DNA reads TGCGCCAGCAGCTCGATTCCGGACAGGGGAAATAATAATTCACCCCTCCACTTT. Residues: CASSSIPDRGNNNSPLHF.

V is TRBV30 and J is TRBJ1-6; no definite D call. CDR1 GTSNPN and CDR2 SVGIG come from the germline V gene (reference sequence). The CDR3 is made up of 14 amino acids. Trimming removed 2 bases from V and 3 bases from J, with 8 bases in between. CDR3 residues: CAWSRALYNSPLHF. The DNA of the CDR3 is TGTGCCTGGAGTAGGGCTCTCTATAATTCACCCCTCCACTTT.

The V call is TRBV2, the J call TRBJ2-4, with 10 bases that match TRBD2. This CDR3 contains 16 residues. Looked up from germline, CDR1 is SNHLY and CDR2 is FYNNEI. V lost 2 bases, J lost 4 bases, and 5 bases stayed unmatched. CDR3 DNA: TGTGCCAGCAGTGAATCGGTAGCGGGGGGAAAAAACATTCAGTACTTC. This translates into CASSESVAGGKNIQYF.

J is TRBJ1-1 and V is TRBV5-1; D unresolved. The germline V gene encodes CDR1 SGHRS and CDR2 YFSETQ. CDR3 length: 14 residues. Trimming removed 3 bases from V and 4 bases from J, with 13 bases in between. The CDR3 sequence is CASSYSRWGTEAFF. Here the CDR3 DNA reads TGCGCCAGCAGCTACTCGAGGTGGGGCACTGAAGCTTTCTTT.

This chain links TRBV20-1 with TRBJ2-7, with D possibly matching TRBD2 (5 bases). Germline V gene sequence: CDR1 DFQATT, CDR2 SNEGSKA (reference sequence). With 1 base removed from V and 6 bases from J, the gap between germline ends came to 13 bases. This CDR3 is built from 13 residues. The CDR3 spells CSARGRGRSEQYF. In nucleotides, the CDR3 is TGCAGTGCTAGAGGCCGGGGTAGAAGCGAGCAGTACTTC.

The chain is built from TRBV4-3 and TRBJ1-5; D is ambiguous. Germline values: CDR1 LGHNA, CDR2 YSLEER. The CDR3 loop spans 15 amino acids. V was shortened by 4 bases and J by 3 bases, with 13 bases between the two germline ends. CDR3: CASSRSSNLNQPQHF. For the CDR3, the DNA is TGCGCCAGCAGCCGGAGTTCAAACCTCAATCAGCCCCAGCATTTT.

This clonotype was picked up one time. The chain recombines TRBV2 with TRBJ1-1; tentative D call: TRBD1 (5 bases). Looked up from germline, CDR1 is SNHLY and CDR2 is FYNNEI. V lost 7 bases and J 7 bases, leaving 13 bases between the germline ends. The CDR3 length is 12 residues. CDR3 protein: CASIPGPLEAFF. CDR3 sequence (DNA): TGTGCCAGCATTCCGGGACCCCTTGAAGCTTTCTTT. Using reference TRBV2 and TRBJ1-1 for the parts outside the CDR3, the full variable domain is EPEVTQTPSHQVTQMGQEVILRCVPISNHLYFYWYRQILGQKVEFLVSFYNNEISEKSEIFDDQFSVERPDGSNFTLKIRSTKLEDSAMYFCASIPGPLEAFFGQGTRLTVV.

The chain links TRBV5-6 to TRBJ1-1; a weak D match, TRBD1 (6 bases). The CDR3 is made up of 16 amino acids. Germline CDR1 is SGHDT and CDR2 is YYEEEE. Deletions cut 1 base from V and 0 bases from J, with 13 bases between. CDR3 sequence: CASSLWGGTLNTEAFF. CDR3 nucleotide sequence: TGTGCCAGCAGCTTGTGGGGTGGGACACTGAACACTGAAGCTTTCTTT.

V gene TRBV7-9 combines with J gene TRBJ1-5; possibly TRBD1 for D (5 bases). Germline V gives CDR1 SEHNR, CDR2 FQNEAQ (reference sequence). Trimming stripped 5 bases from V and 8 bases from J, with 13 bases between. CDR3 length: 13 residues. CDR3 nucleotide sequence: TGTGCCAGCAGCGTGACCGGGGGTAAGCCCCAGCATTTT. This gives the protein CASSVTGGKPQHF.

This clonotype occurred once. V is TRBV9 and J is TRBJ2-5; the D gene could be TRBD1 or TRBD2 (5 bases each). CDR1 and CDR2 from the germline V gene are SGDLS and YYNGEE. The CDR3 runs 15 residues. V lost 0 bases and J 5 bases, leaving 14 bases between the germline ends. CDR3 DNA: TGTGCCAGCAGCGTAGGGTTGGGGACGGAGGAGACCCAGTACTTC. Translated, it gives CASSVGLGTEETQYF. Supplemented by reference TRBV9 and TRBJ2-5, the full variable domain reads DSGVTQTPKHLITATGQRVTLRCSPRSGDLSVYWYQQSLDQGLQFLIQYYNGEERAKGNILERFSAQQFPDLHSELNLSSLELGDSALYFCASSVGLGTEETQYFGPGTRLLVL.

This chain joins TRBV29-1 and TRBJ2-6, with TRBD2 as a possible D gene (5 bases). Germline V gene sequence: CDR1 SQVTM, CDR2 ANQGSEA. Trimming left V 2 bases short and J 2 bases short, with 10 bases between. This CDR3 spans 15 amino acids. DNA of the CDR3: TGCAGCGTTGAATCAGACGGGGCTGGGGCCAACGTCCTGACTTTC. Translated: CSVESDGAGANVLTF.

The rearrangement joins TRBV9 to TRBJ2-1, with TRBD1 as a possible D gene (6 bases). Trimming took 3 bases from V and 2 from J, leaving 21 bases between them. The CDR3 consists of 18 residues. In germline, CDR1 is SGDLS, CDR2 YYNGEE. CDR3 sequence: CASSDSQGSGPTYNEQFF. For the CDR3, the DNA is TGTGCCAGCAGCGACTCTCAGGGGTCGGGACCAACCTACAATGAGCAGTTCTTC. Complete variable domain (other parts from reference TRBV9 and TRBJ2-1): DSGVTQTPKHLITATGQRVTLRCSPRSGDLSVYWYQQSLDQGLQFLIQYYNGEERAKGNILERFSAQQFPDLHSELNLSSLELGDSALYFCASSDSQGSGPTYNEQFFGPGTRLTVL.

The chain links TRBV6-2 or TRBV6-3 to TRBJ1-2, with D uncertain. Per the germline V gene, CDR1 is MNHEY and CDR2 is SVGEGT. This CDR3 spans 12 amino acids. Deletions cut 0 bases from V and 8 bases from J, with 7 bases between. The chain's CDR3 is CASSYSTEGYTF. As DNA, the CDR3 is TGTGCCAGCAGTTACTCGACGGAAGGCTACACCTTC.

The J gene is TRBJ2-5, the V gene TRBV5-1; 11 bases are shared with TRBD2. The CDR3 has 17 amino acids. Germline values: CDR1 SGHRS, CDR2 YFSETQ. V trimming: 3 bases; J trimming: 4 bases; junction bases outside the gene matches: 11. The CDR3 DNA reads TGCGCCAGCAGCTCGACAATAGCGGGGGGGCCGCGAGAGACCCAGTACTTC. Translating gives CASSSTIAGGPRETQYF.

The chain uses TRBV29-1 and TRBJ1-1; D ambiguous. The germline V and J ends were trimmed by 6 bases and 1 base, with 9 bases remaining between them. CDR3 size: 12 residues. Per germline, CDR1 SQVTM and CDR2 ANQGSEA. This CDR3 is CSVGSGNTEAFF. The CDR3 DNA is TGCAGCGTCGGGTCAGGGAACACTGAAGCTTTCTTT.

CDR3 region: CASTFRGGTTGYEQYF. Written as DNA, the CDR3 is TGTGCCAGCACCTTTCGAGGCGGAACGACGGGTTACGAGCAGTACTTC. The chain links TRBV6-2 or TRBV6-3 to TRBJ2-7; D call uncertain. The CDR3 totals 16 residues. Trimming cost V 7 bases and J 4 bases, with 23 bases left between them. The germline CDR1 and CDR2 sequences are MNHEY and SVGEGT.

V usage is TRBV4-2 and J usage is TRBJ2-5; no clear D gene. Trimming cost V 4 bases and J 9 bases, with 18 bases left between them. The CDR3 is made up of 14 amino acids. Germline V gene data show CDR1 as LGHNA and CDR2 as YNFKEQ. CDR3 region: CASSPQDLTLPQYF. Here the CDR3 DNA reads TGTGCCAGCAGCCCACAAGACCTGACTCTCCCCCAGTACTTC.

This rearrangement joins TRBV2 to TRBJ1-1; unclear D gene. The V gene lost 3 bases and the J gene lost 10 bases, with 9 bases spanning the gap. The germline V gene has CDR1 SNHLY and CDR2 FYNNEI. The CDR3 has 11 amino acids. CDR3 DNA: TGTGCCAGCAGTGACAGGTTTGGAGCTTTCTTT. It translates to CASSDRFGAFF.